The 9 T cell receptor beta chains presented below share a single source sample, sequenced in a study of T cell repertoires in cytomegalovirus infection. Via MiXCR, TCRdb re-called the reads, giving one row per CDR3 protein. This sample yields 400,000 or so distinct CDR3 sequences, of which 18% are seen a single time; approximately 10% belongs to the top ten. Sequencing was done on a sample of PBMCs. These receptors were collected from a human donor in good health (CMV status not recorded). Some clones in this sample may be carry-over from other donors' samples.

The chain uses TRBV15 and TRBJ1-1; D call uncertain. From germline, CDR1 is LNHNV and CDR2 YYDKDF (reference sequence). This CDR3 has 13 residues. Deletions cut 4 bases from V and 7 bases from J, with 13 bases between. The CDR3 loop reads CATSTKRASEAFF. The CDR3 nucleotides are TGTGCCACCAGCACGAAGAGGGCTAGTGAAGCTTTCTTT.

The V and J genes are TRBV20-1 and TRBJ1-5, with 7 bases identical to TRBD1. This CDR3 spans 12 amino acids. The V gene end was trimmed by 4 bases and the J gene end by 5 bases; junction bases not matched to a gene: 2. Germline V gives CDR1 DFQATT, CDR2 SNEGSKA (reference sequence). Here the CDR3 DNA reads TGCAGTGCTAATACAGGGGATCAGCCCCAGCATTTT. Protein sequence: CSANTGDQPQHF.

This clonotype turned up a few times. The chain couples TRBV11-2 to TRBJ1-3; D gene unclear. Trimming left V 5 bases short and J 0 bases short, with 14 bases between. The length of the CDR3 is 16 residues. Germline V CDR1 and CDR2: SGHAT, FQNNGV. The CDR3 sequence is CASSRGMYRSGNTIYF. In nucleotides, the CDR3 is TGTGCCAGCAGCCGGGGAATGTATCGCTCTGGAAACACCATATATTTT. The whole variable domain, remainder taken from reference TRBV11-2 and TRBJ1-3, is EAGVAQSPRYKIIEKRQSVAFWCNPISGHATLYWYQQILGQGPKLLIQFQNNGVVDDSQLPKDRFSAERLKGVDSTLKIQPAKLEDSAVYLCASSRGMYRSGNTIYFGEGSWLTVV.

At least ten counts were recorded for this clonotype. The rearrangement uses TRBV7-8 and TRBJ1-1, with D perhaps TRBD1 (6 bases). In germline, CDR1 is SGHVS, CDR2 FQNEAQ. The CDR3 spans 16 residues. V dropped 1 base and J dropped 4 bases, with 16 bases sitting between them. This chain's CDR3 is CASSLVGQPGFTEAFF. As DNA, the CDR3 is TGTGCCAGCAGCTTAGTCGGACAGCCGGGTTTCACTGAAGCTTTCTTT.

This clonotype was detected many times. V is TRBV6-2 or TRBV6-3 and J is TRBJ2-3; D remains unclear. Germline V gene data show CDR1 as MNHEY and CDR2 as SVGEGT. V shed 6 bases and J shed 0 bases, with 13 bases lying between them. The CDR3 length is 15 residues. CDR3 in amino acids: CASSHYTASTDTQYF. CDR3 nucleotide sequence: TGTGCCAGCAGCCACTACACAGCTAGCACAGATACGCAGTATTTT.

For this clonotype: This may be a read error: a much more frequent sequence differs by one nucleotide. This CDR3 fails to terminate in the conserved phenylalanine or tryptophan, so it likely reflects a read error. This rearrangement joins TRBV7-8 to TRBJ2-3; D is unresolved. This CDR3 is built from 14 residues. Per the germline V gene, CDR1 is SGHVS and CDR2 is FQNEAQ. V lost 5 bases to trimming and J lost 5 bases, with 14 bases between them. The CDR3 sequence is CASSPSRVGDTQYC. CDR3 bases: TGTGCCAGCAGCCCCTCGCGAGTTGGAGATACGCAGTATTGT.

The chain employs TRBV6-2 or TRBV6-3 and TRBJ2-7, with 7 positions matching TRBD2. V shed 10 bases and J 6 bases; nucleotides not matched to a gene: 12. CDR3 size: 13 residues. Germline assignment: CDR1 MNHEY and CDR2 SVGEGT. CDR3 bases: TGTGCCATTGGACAATTCCCGGGGGGCGAGCAGTACTTC. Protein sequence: CAIGQFPGGEQYF.

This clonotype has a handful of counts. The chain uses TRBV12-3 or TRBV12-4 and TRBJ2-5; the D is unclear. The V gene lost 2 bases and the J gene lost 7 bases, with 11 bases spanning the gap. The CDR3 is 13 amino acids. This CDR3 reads CASSLLPVGTQYF. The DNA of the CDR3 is TGTGCCAGCAGTTTACTCCCCGTAGGGACCCAGTACTTC.

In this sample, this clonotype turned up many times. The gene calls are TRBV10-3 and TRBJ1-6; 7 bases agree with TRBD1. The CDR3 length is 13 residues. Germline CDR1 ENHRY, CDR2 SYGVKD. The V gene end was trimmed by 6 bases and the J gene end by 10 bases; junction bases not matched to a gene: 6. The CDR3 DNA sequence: TGTGCCATCAGGCAGGGGGTCGGCTCACCCCTCCACTTT. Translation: CAIRQGVGSPLHF.